The clone carrying this T cell receptor (beta chain) was recorded a few times. The antigen remains undetermined. The germline gene is not matched at one end of the junction; a read error may be the cause. Overall study findings and caveats: Tumor memory CD4+ T cell TCR gene usage was found to cluster with blood and lymph node memory CD4+ cells and with lymph node naive CD4+ cells.

After constant-region reverse-primer amplification, full-length variable regions underwent semi-nested PCR with Nested Universal Primer A. TCRdb itself ran the 5' RACE reads through MiXCR, one entry per CDR3 protein. Here the sample spans 35,000 to 50,000 distinct CDR3 sequences, 30% being singletons. This receptor was taken from a female donor with breast cancer. Sequenced: tumor-infiltrating memory CD4+ T cells sorted from the breast tumor. Subset meaning: memory CD4+ T cells, CD4+CD45RO+CD25-.

CDR3 nucleotides: TGTGCTAGCAGCCCGACAGGGTCGGCGACCGGGGAGCTGTTTTTT. Encoded protein: CASSPTGSATGELFF. The chain employs TRBV7-7 and TRBJ2-2; 7 bases map to TRBD1. CDR3 length: 15 residues. Looked up from germline, CDR1 is SSHAT and CDR2 is FNYEAQ (reference sequence).